Listed below are T cell receptor beta chains from one sample, sequenced in a study of blood T cell repertoires in COVID-19. Assay used: immunoSEQ multiplex PCR; TCRdb lists only in-frame clones, some missing. The sample has 120,000 to 150,000 clones; approximately 82% are singletons. The sample comprised peripheral blood. The receptors were gathered from a woman aged 45-59 years in a cohort sampled during active or convalescent COVID-19. Both conserved end residues are part of each CDR3. The order of the fields is V gene, CDR3 protein.

V: TRBV7-9
CDR3: CASSPTRGINGEKLFF

V: TRBV19
CDR3: CASSLRVEAFF

V: TRBV7-9
CDR3: CASNFEDYGYTF

V: TRBV6-5
CDR3: CASSYSMEGGANVLTF

V: TRBV5-1
CDR3: CASSLGIQLAGGPETQYF

V: TRBV6-5
CDR3: CASRSDRPNQPQHF

V: TRBV24-1
CDR3: CATSDPGTSGVYEQYF

V: TRBV7-2
CDR3: CASSLDRAPGARNEQFF

V: TRBV28
CDR3: CATERGGGDEQFF

V: TRBV9
CDR3: CASSVNPLGTANEQFF

V: TRBV7-9
CDR3: CASSFPVGAYTQYF

V: TRBV29-1
CDR3: CSVQRQGIPTGELFF

V: TRBV5-1
CDR3: CASSSGTAQETQYF

V: TRBV24-1
CDR3: CATSDPGSGTEAFF

V: TRBV11-1
CDR3: CASRRLGGDTQYF

V: TRBV4-1
CDR3: CASSPGQYNEQFF

V: TRBV5-1
CDR3: CASGTGEVQYF

V: TRBV29-1
CDR3: CSVGTEYEQYF

V: TRBV5-1
CDR3: CASSLAAGLNEKLFF

V: TRBV5-1
CDR3: CASSIPGQGISPLHF

V: TRBV7-9
CDR3: CASSYSSGGEETQYF

V: TRBV29-1
CDR3: CSVEGRADYTF

V: TRBV3-1/TRBV3-2
CDR3: CASSQKGGGSGNTIYF

V: TRBV3-1/TRBV3-2
CDR3: CASSQSGGTSTDTQYF

V: TRBV10-1
CDR3: CASSAQVTSYEQYF

V: TRBV6-5
CDR3: CASSYRVSEKLFF

V: TRBV5-1
CDR3: CASSLGAAYEQYF

V: TRBV6-2/TRBV6-3
CDR3: CASSPLRQGWLNEQFF

V: TRBV6-5
CDR3: CASSYAGGAPDTQYF